These 19 T cell receptor beta chains came from one sample sequenced in a study of blood T cell repertoires in COVID-19. Assay: immunoSEQ multiplex PCR; the TCRdb copy retains only in-frame clones and omits some. This sample yields roughly 100,000 clones, of which 80% are seen a single time; about 20% belongs to the top ten. The sample consisted of peripheral blood. These receptors were obtained from a human donor in a cohort sampled during active COVID-19.

The rearrangement links TRBV18 to TRBJ2-1; TRBD2 matches at 8 bases. V shed 6 bases, J shed 10 bases, and the junction held 14 bases outside the gene matches. The CDR3 consists of 15 residues. Germline CDR1 and CDR2: KGHSH and LQKENI. The CDR3 loop is CASSTGREASGEQFF. The CDR3 bases are TGTGCCAGCTCTACGGGGCGGGAGGCCTCAGGGGAGCAGTTCTTC.

V gene TRBV28 combines with J gene TRBJ2-7; D gene uncertain. Trimming took off 6 bases at V and 0 bases at J, with 15 bases between the two ends. Looked up from germline, CDR1 is MDHEN and CDR2 is SYDVKM. The CDR3 runs to 15 residues. In DNA, the CDR3 is TGTGCCAGCAGCCTCGAGCCTAGAGCCTCCTACGAGCAGTACTTC. Residues: CASSLEPRASYEQYF.

This clone has only a few counts. The J gene is TRBJ2-7, the V gene TRBV28; 8 bases align to TRBD1. CDR1 is MDHEN and CDR2 is SYDVKM in the germline V gene. V was clipped by 8 bases and J by 6 bases; unmatched bases: 6. The CDR3 has 12 amino acids. The CDR3 reads CASGAGGREQYF. The CDR3, as DNA: TGTGCCAGCGGGGCAGGGGGCCGCGAGCAGTACTTC.

This chain uses TRBV30 with TRBJ1-1, with 7 bases identical to TRBD1. Germline CDR1 is GTSNPN and CDR2 is SVGIG (reference sequence). This CDR3 has 13 residues. V trimming: 5 bases; J trimming: 1 base; junction bases outside the gene matches: 4. The CDR3 nucleotides read TGTGCCTGGTCGACAGGGAAGAACACTGAAGCTTTCTTT. Translated, it gives CAWSTGKNTEAFF.

The CDR3 is CASRDPGTGSYEQYF. The CDR3, as DNA: TGTGCCAGCAGGGACCCCGGGACAGGGTCCTACGAGCAGTACTTC. The J gene is TRBJ2-7, the V gene TRBV6-5; 9 bases align to TRBD1. CDR1 is MNHEY, CDR2 SVGAGI, per germline. The CDR3 length is 15 residues. Trimming cost V 6 bases and J 1 base; bases outside gene matches: 7.

This clone was counted only a few times. The chain has TRBV3-1 (or the pseudogene TRBV3-2) and TRBJ2-7; 8 nucleotides agree with TRBD2. The CDR3 runs 14 residues. Germline V gene lookup returns CDR1 LGHDT and CDR2 YNNKEL (reference sequence). The junction had 8 bases not matched to a gene; V was cut back by 4 bases and J by 6 bases. CDR3 nucleotide sequence: TGTGCCAGCAGCCCGCGGGAGGCGGGAGGCGAGCAGTACTTC. Protein sequence: CASSPREAGGEQYF.

CDR3 region: CASTRGGVSTDTQYF. CDR3 bases: TGTGCCAGCACCCGAGGGGGGGTTAGCACAGATACGCAGTATTTT. The chain is built from TRBV9 and TRBJ2-3; D is possibly TRBD2 (7 bases). The V gene's germline CDR1 is SGDLS and CDR2 YYNGEE. The germline V and J ends were trimmed by 6 bases and 0 bases, with 14 bases remaining between them. The CDR3 consists of 15 residues. The whole variable domain, filled in from reference TRBV9 and TRBJ2-3, reads DSGVTQTPKHLITATGQRVTLRCSPRSGDLSVYWYQQSLDQGLQFLIQYYNGEERAKGNILERFSAQQFPDLHSELNLSSLELGDSALYFCASTRGGVSTDTQYFGPGTRLTVL.

This clone was counted a few times. The rearrangement links TRBV5-1 to TRBJ2-7; D possibly corresponds to TRBD1 (6 bases). The V gene lost 4 bases and the J gene lost 2 bases, with 13 bases spanning the gap. This CDR3 comprises 14 residues. Germline CDR1 SGHRS, CDR2 YFSETQ. The CDR3 nucleotides are TGCGCCAGCAGCACCACAGGGACCCCCTACGAGCAGTACTTC. It yields the protein CASSTTGTPYEQYF. Based on the CDR3 plus reference TRBV5-1 and TRBJ2-7, the full variable domain is KAGVTQTPRYLIKTRGQQVTLSCSPISGHRSVSWYQQTPGQGLQFLFEYFSETQRNKGNFPGRFSGRQFSNSRSEMNVSTLELGDSALYLCASSTTGTPYEQYFGPGTRLTVT.

This chain uses TRBV9 with TRBJ2-7; D might be TRBD1 (5 bases). V shed 3 bases and J shed 4 bases, with 11 bases lying between them. Per germline, CDR1 SGDLS and CDR2 YYNGEE. This CDR3 has 13 amino acids. The CDR3 DNA follows: TGTGCCAGCAGCGGACAGACCGGTTACGAGCAGTACTTC. This gives the protein CASSGQTGYEQYF.

This chain connects TRBV5-1 to TRBJ2-7, with TRBD2 matching over 8 bases. V shed 3 bases and J 3 bases; nucleotides not matched to a gene: 5. Per germline, CDR1 SGHRS and CDR2 YFSETQ. This CDR3 has 14 residues. Written as DNA, the CDR3 is TGCGCCAGCAGCTCCAGCGGGAGCGTCTACGAGCAGTACTTC. Residues: CASSSSGSVYEQYF.

The chain employs TRBV9 and TRBJ2-1; 10 nucleotides agree with TRBD2. CDR1 and CDR2 from the germline V gene are SGDLS and YYNGEE. Trimming took 4 bases from V and 6 from J; bases not matched to a gene: 7. The CDR3 is 15 residues long. The CDR3 sequence: CASSPRAGGSNEQFF. In DNA form, the CDR3 reads TGTGCCAGCAGCCCGAGAGCGGGAGGGAGCAATGAGCAGTTCTTC.

The rearrangement uses TRBV6-5 and TRBJ1-1; TRBD1 is a possible D gene (6 bases). V was shortened by 6 bases and J by 1 base, with 15 bases between the two germline ends. Germline lookup yields CDR1 MNHEY and CDR2 SVGAGI. The CDR3 runs to 15 residues. The CDR3 protein is CASRVAGVANTEAFF. The CDR3 nucleotides read TGTGCCAGCAGGGTCGCAGGGGTCGCGAACACTGAAGCTTTCTTT.

The rearrangement joins TRBV5-6 to TRBJ2-7; possible D gene TRBD2, 6 bases. Deletions cut 0 bases from V and 0 bases from J, with 7 bases between. CDR1 is SGHDT, CDR2 YYEEEE, per germline. This CDR3 spans 14 amino acids. CDR3 protein: CASSLGDFSYEQYF. For the CDR3, the DNA is TGTGCCAGCAGCTTGGGGGACTTCTCCTACGAGCAGTACTTC.

This chain uses TRBV18 with TRBJ2-7; 7 nucleotides match TRBD2. Germline V lookup: CDR1 KGHSH, CDR2 LQKENI. V shed 2 bases and J 5 bases; nucleotides not matched to a gene: 15. The CDR3 runs 17 residues. CDR3 sequence reads: CASSPWPPSGARNEQYF. The CDR3 DNA follows: TGTGCCAGCTCACCATGGCCCCCTAGCGGTGCCCGGAACGAGCAGTACTTC.

Worth noting for this clone: This same CDR3 is encoded by further DNA sequences in the sample. This chain links TRBV28 with TRBJ2-7; D ambiguous. CDR1 and CDR2 (germline): MDHEN, SYDVKM. The length of the CDR3 is 12 residues. Trimming cost V 1 base and J 2 bases, with 3 bases left between them. CDR3 sequence (DNA): TGTGCCAGCAGTTTATCTACCTACGAGCAGTACTTC. Its protein is CASSLSTYEQYF.

In its sample, this clone was seen a few times. The rearrangement joins TRBV7-2 to TRBJ1-3; D uncertain. The CDR3 is 14 amino acids. Trimming left V 2 bases short and J 1 base short, with 6 bases between. Germline V gene lookup returns CDR1 SGHTA and CDR2 FQGNSA. CDR3 sequence (DNA): TGTGCCAGCAGCTTACGAGGGTCTGGAAACACCATATATTTT. Amino acids: CASSLRGSGNTIYF.

The gene calls are TRBV28 and TRBJ1-2; 10 positions agree with TRBD1. J lost 6 bases, V lost 4 bases, and 2 bases had no gene match. The CDR3 runs to 13 residues. Germline-derived CDR1 and CDR2 are MDHEN and SYDVKM. The CDR3 DNA sequence: TGTGCCAGCAGTTGGGGACAGGGGAATGGCTACACCTTC. This codes for CASSWGQGNGYTF.

The chain uses TRBV6-5 and TRBJ2-2; 10 nucleotides agree with TRBD1. This CDR3 contains 14 residues. Germline CDR1 reads MNHEY; CDR2 reads SVGAGI. Unmatched junction bases numbered 3, after V lost 6 bases and J lost 5 bases. CDR3 protein: CASRRTGGTGELFF. In nucleotides, the CDR3 is TGTGCCAGCAGACGGACAGGGGGAACCGGGGAGCTGTTTTTT.

Only one count was recorded for this clone. The V gene is TRBV27, the J gene TRBJ1-5; possible D gene TRBD1, 5 bases. The CDR3 runs 13 residues. Trimming stripped 2 bases from V and 5 bases from J, with 7 bases between. CDR1 and CDR2 from the germline V gene are MNHEY and SMNVEV (reference sequence). The CDR3 sequence: CASSLRGYQPQHF. In DNA form, the CDR3 reads TGTGCCAGCAGTTTAAGGGGATATCAGCCCCAGCATTTT.